Reported below is one T cell receptor (beta chain). These data belong to a study of identical twins. The CDR3 loop spans 16 amino acids. CDR1 and CDR2 from the germline V gene are SGHVS and FNYEAQ. The trim removed 4 bases at V and 5 bases at J, leaving 11 bases unmatched. TCRdb re-derived calls from the 5' RACE reads in MiXCR, one entry per CDR3 protein. The data show 700,000 or so distinct CDR3 sequences, around 21% seen once. The data also belong to a second study, concerning T cells expressing NK-cell markers. This second study notes: It was from sorted CD3+CD56+NKG2C+, CD3+CD56+NKG2C- and CD3+CD56-NKG2C+ T cells that TCR beta repertoires came. The dominant NKG2C+ clonotypes represented about 1.0-8% of CD8+ T cells in over 5 donors.

The TCR originated in a woman under 30 in good health. Sequenced sample: PBMCs. The chain employs TRBV7-6 and TRBJ1-5; TRBD1 matches 7 bases. CDR3 sequence reads: CASSSRGGMGDQPQHF. CDR3 DNA sequence: TGTGCCAGCAGCTCCAGGGGGGGAATGGGGGATCAGCCCCAGCATTTT.